One T cell receptor beta chain is described in this entry. Its specificity is not known. This specimen belongs to a study of T-cell memory formation after mild COVID-19. Overall study context: Across donors, TCR clusters were largely donor specific.

Study observations and caveats: Clones that contracted from day 15 to 85 had balanced CD4/CD8; later expanders were CD4+ biased. Among CD4+ contracting clones, most were CM and EM, and CD8+ ones EMRA. Pre-infection memory already had some responding clones, implying cross-reactive memory joined.

After removal of 8 bases from V and 6 bases from J, the junction contained 11 bases not matched to a gene. The CDR3 extends over 15 amino acids. Germline loops: CDR1 SEHNR, CDR2 FQNEAQ (reference sequence). TCRdb recomputed calls from the 5' RACE reads with MiXCR, one row per CDR3 protein. The sample has about 400,000 distinct CDR3 sequences; around 22% are singletons. Sample: PBMCs or a T cell subset sorted from them (not recorded which). The receptor comes from an adult woman who had mild COVID-19 (a few samples of this study predate the infection). Cell type and time point are not known. The genes are TRBV7-9 and TRBJ2-1; TRBD2 aligns across 9 bases. Here the CDR3 DNA reads TGTGCCAGCGGGGCGGGAGGGCCCCAGCGCAATGAGCAGTTCTTC. This gives the protein CASGAGGPQRNEQFF.